These 20 T cell receptor beta chains share one sample of origin, sequenced in a study of type 1 regulatory T cells. For these TCRs, the target antigens are not known. TCRdb re-analysed the reads in MiXCR, keeping a single row per CDR3 protein. The sample holds roughly 46,000 distinct CDR3 sequences, more than 9% seen once. The source material was cultured non-Tr1 T cells, either the whole culture or a sorted T cell fraction (not recorded which). The receptors were gathered from a human donor in good health.

This clonotype appeared many times. The rearrangement uses TRBV5-1 and TRBJ2-2; maybe TRBD1 (6 bases). V dropped 0 bases and J dropped 4 bases, with 10 bases sitting between them. Per germline, CDR1 SGHRS and CDR2 YFSETQ. The CDR3 extends over 15 amino acids. The CDR3 spells CASSLEGHITGELFF. DNA of the CDR3: TGCGCCAGCAGCTTGGAGGGACACATCACCGGGGAGCTGTTTTTT. The whole variable domain, filled in from reference TRBV5-1 and TRBJ2-2, reads KAGVTQTPRYLIKTRGQQVTLSCSPISGHRSVSWYQQTPGQGLQFLFEYFSETQRNKGNFPGRFSGRQFSNSRSEMNVSTLELGDSALYLCASSLEGHITGELFFGEGSRLTVL.

The V call is TRBV6-2 or TRBV6-3, the J call TRBJ2-3; no definite D call. V was clipped by 6 bases and J by 4 bases, with 20 bases between them. The CDR3 runs 16 residues. Germline CDR1 and CDR2: MNHEY and SVGEGT. The CDR3 coding sequence is TGTGCCAGCAGGACATGGAACCCGTTAGGCCCAGATACGCAGTATTTT. It specifies CASRTWNPLGPDTQYF.

This clonotype has ten or more counts. The genes are TRBV24-1 and TRBJ2-1; 12 nucleotides align to TRBD2. This CDR3 has 17 residues. Germline lookup yields CDR1 KGHDR and CDR2 SFDVKD. The ends lost 4 bases at V and 5 bases at J; junction bases unmatched: 8. Written as DNA, the CDR3 is TGTGCCACCAGTGACTCTCGACTAGCGGGAGTTGACAATGAGCAGTTCTTC. Translating gives CATSDSRLAGVDNEQFF.

This clonotype was detected a few times. This sequence joins TRBV19 and TRBJ2-5; D possibly uses TRBD1 or TRBD2 (5 bases each). CDR1 and CDR2 (germline): LNHDA, SQIVND (reference sequence). The CDR3 consists of 15 residues. The ends were cut back, 4 bases at V and 1 base at J, with 13 bases in the middle. This chain's CDR3 is CASSTRGPGQETQYF. CDR3 coding DNA: TGTGCCAGTAGTACCCGGGGACCAGGCCAAGAGACCCAGTACTTC.

This clonotype has only a few counts. CDR3 nucleotides: TGCGCCAGCAGCTTGGCGCGCCAGGGGGATAACTATGGCTACACCTTC. This encodes CASSLARQGDNYGYTF. This rearrangement joins TRBV5-1 to TRBJ1-2; 7 bases align to TRBD1. J gave up 1 base and V 0 bases, and 6 bases lay outside the gene matches. Germline lookup yields CDR1 SGHRS and CDR2 YFSETQ. The CDR3 length is 16 residues.

V gene TRBV4-1 combines with J gene TRBJ1-1; tentatively, D is TRBD1 (5 bases). CDR1 and CDR2 (germline): MGHRA, YSYEKL. CDR3 length: 15 amino acids. Deletions cut 2 bases from V and 0 bases from J, with 10 bases between. The CDR3 nucleotides read TGCGCCAGCAGCCAACCCGGGACGGTGAACACTGAAGCTTTCTTT. This codes for CASSQPGTVNTEAFF.

The V call is TRBV20-1, the J call TRBJ1-4; TRBD1 matches at 9 bases. J was trimmed by 8 bases and V by 2 bases; bases with no gene match: 9. CDR1 DFQATT and CDR2 SNEGSKA come from the germline V gene (reference sequence). The CDR3 loop spans 15 amino acids. This CDR3 is CSARKPGTGFEKLFF. CDR3 DNA: TGCAGTGCTAGAAAACCCGGGACAGGGTTCGAAAAACTGTTTTTT.

In its sample, this clonotype was seen once. The V and J genes are TRBV6-5 and TRBJ2-5; 7 bases are shared with TRBD2. The germline V gene encodes CDR1 MNHEY and CDR2 SVGAGI. V dropped 2 bases and J dropped 5; count of bases not matched to a gene: 5. The CDR3 length is 14 residues. The CDR3 is CASSYRTSGETQYF. CDR3 nucleotides: TGTGCCAGCAGTTACCGGACTAGTGGGGAGACCCAGTACTTC.

This chain links TRBV2 with TRBJ2-7, with TRBD1 matching over 7 bases. The V and J ends lost 5 bases and 2 bases, in that order; junction bases with no gene match: 6. CDR3 length: 14 residues. Germline loops: CDR1 SNHLY, CDR2 FYNNEI. CDR3 in DNA: TGTGCCAGCAGTTTACGGACAGGAACCTACGAGCAGTACTTC. Its protein product is CASSLRTGTYEQYF.

The gene calls are TRBV12-3 or TRBV12-4 and TRBJ2-4; D is unclear. The CDR3 consists of 15 residues. V was cut by 4 bases and J by 0 bases, with 10 bases left in between. The CDR3 loop is CASSYLQLAKNIQYF. CDR3 in DNA: TGTGCCAGCAGTTACCTACAGCTAGCCAAAAACATTCAGTACTTC.

This clonotype has at least ten counts. The rearrangement uses TRBV7-9 and TRBJ1-4, with D uncertain. The V end lost 5 bases, the J end lost 5 bases, and 18 bases lay between the germline ends. The CDR3 runs to 16 residues. Germline loops: CDR1 SEHNR, CDR2 FQNEAQ (reference sequence). In DNA form, the CDR3 reads TGTGCCAGCAGCGACTCGAACCCTCCGGGCAATGAAAAACTGTTTTTT. It codes for CASSDSNPPGNEKLFF.

This clonotype was counted ten times or more. The chain joins TRBV10-3 to TRBJ2-1, with a tentative D call TRBD2 (6 bases). Germline assignment: CDR1 ENHRY and CDR2 SYGVKD. The V end was cut by 1 base, the J end by 1 base, with 8 bases between. The CDR3 is 15 residues long. CDR3 bases: TGTGCCATCAGTGAGTTGGGGGGATCCTACAATGAGCAGTTCTTC. It encodes CAISELGGSYNEQFF.

This clonotype has a count of ten or more. The chain couples TRBV15 to TRBJ2-1; D may correspond to TRBD1 or TRBD2 (6 bases each). V lost 4 bases to trimming and J lost 4 bases, with 11 bases between them. CDR1 LNHNV and CDR2 YYDKDF come from the germline V gene (reference sequence). This CDR3 has 14 amino acids. CDR3 DNA: TGTGCCACCAGCACGGGGGCCTCATACAATGAGCAGTTCTTC. It yields the protein CATSTGASYNEQFF. Using reference TRBV15 and TRBJ2-1 for the parts outside the CDR3, the full variable domain is DAMVIQNPRYQVTQFGKPVTLSCSQTLNHNVMYWYQQKSSQAPKLLFHYYDKDFNNEADTPDNFQSRRPNTSFCFLDIRSPGLGDTAMYLCATSTGASYNEQFFGPGTRLTVL.

This clonotype was found many times. This sequence joins TRBV5-1 and TRBJ1-1; 7 bases agree with TRBD1. CDR3 length: 14 amino acids. Germline-derived CDR1 and CDR2 are SGHRS and YFSETQ. J gave up 0 bases and V 4 bases, and 3 bases lay outside the gene matches. The DNA for the CDR3 is TGCGCCAGCAGCCGGGACAGCATGAACACTGAAGCTTTCTTT. This gives the protein CASSRDSMNTEAFF.

This sequence joins TRBV7-9 and TRBJ2-1, with D possibly being TRBD2 (5 bases). Trimming pared 7 bases from V and 2 bases from J, leaving 15 bases between. From germline, CDR1 is SEHNR and CDR2 FQNEAQ (reference sequence). The CDR3 length is 15 residues. CDR3 DNA: TGTGCCAGCACCCCCGGTCCTAGCACCTACAATGAGCAGTTCTTC. It specifies CASTPGPSTYNEQFF. Full variable domain (remainder filled in from reference TRBV7-9 and TRBJ2-1): DTGVSQNPRHKITKRGQNVTFRCDPISEHNRLYWYRQTLGQGPEFLTYFQNEAQLEKSRLLSDRFSAERPKGSFSTLEIQRTEQGDSAMYLCASTPGPSTYNEQFFGPGTRLTVL.

The J gene is TRBJ2-7, the V gene TRBV5-1; D is perhaps TRBD2 (6 bases). CDR3 length equals 16 residues. From germline, CDR1 is SGHRS and CDR2 YFSETQ. V lost 4 bases and J lost 2, with 19 bases in between. The CDR3 is CASSRQAAGGTYEQYF. The CDR3 DNA sequence: TGCGCCAGCAGCCGGCAGGCAGCGGGTGGGACCTACGAGCAGTACTTC.

This clonotype turned up a few times. The gene calls are TRBV5-5 and TRBJ1-5; D perhaps matches TRBD1 (5 bases). The germline V and J ends were trimmed by 0 bases and 1 base, with 11 bases remaining between them. Germline lookup yields CDR1 SGHKS and CDR2 YYEKEE (reference sequence). This CDR3 is 16 amino acids long. In DNA, the CDR3 is TGTGCCAGCAGCTTGGGGGACTCAAGAAGCAATCAGCCCCAGCATTTT. Its protein product is CASSLGDSRSNQPQHF.

In its sample, this clonotype was seen many times. The J gene is TRBJ2-3, the V gene TRBV24-1, with D possibly being TRBD2 (6 bases). The CDR3 is 16 residues long. The V gene lost 4 bases and the J gene lost 1 base, with 14 bases spanning the gap. CDR1 and CDR2 from the germline V gene are KGHDR and SFDVKD. The chain's CDR3 is CATSDYSGEGTDTQYF. The CDR3 coding sequence is TGTGCCACCAGTGACTATAGCGGAGAGGGCACAGATACGCAGTATTTT.

This clonotype was seen repeatedly, ten times or more. The chain recombines TRBV5-1 with TRBJ2-3; D is undetermined. V lost 0 bases and J 5 bases, leaving 7 bases between the germline ends. Germline V gene sequence: CDR1 SGHRS, CDR2 YFSETQ. CDR3 length: 13 amino acids. This chain's CDR3 is CASSLVMGDTQYF. Here the CDR3 DNA reads TGCGCCAGCAGCTTGGTGATGGGAGATACGCAGTATTTT.

This clonotype has at least ten counts. This chain connects TRBV30 to TRBJ1-1; D gene uncertain. This CDR3 has 13 residues. V lost 4 bases and J lost 3, with 12 bases in between. Germline assignment: CDR1 GTSNPN and CDR2 SVGIG (reference sequence). Written as DNA, the CDR3 is TGTGCCTGGATTTTGCAGTTAGACACTGAAGCTTTCTTT. This encodes CAWILQLDTEAFF.